This T cell receptor (beta chain) was recorded in a study of a mutant IDH1 vaccine in newly diagnosed glioma. About the study: Radiotherapy alone preceded vaccination by 4-6 weeks; alternatively, vaccination started with temozolomide cycles. The V12 visit happened in week 35, and the V13 visit happened in week 47.

Germline CDR1 and CDR2: SGHDT and YYEEEE. V lost 3 bases and J 2 bases, leaving 8 bases between the germline ends. There are 13 residues in the CDR3. Assay used: immunoSEQ multiplex PCR; TCRdb lists only in-frame clones, some missing. The data contain around 84,000 clones, approximately 78% of them singletons. Study-level results: Top-clonotype changes in peripheral T cells seemed unrelated to pseudoprogression. Patients mounted vaccine-induced immune responses in 85% to 95% of cases.

Indicated time point: week 47, end of study. Every vaccination contained 300 ug of the mutant IDH1 20-mer peptide and was paired with topical imiquimod. The sample holds one count of this clone. Its antigen is currently unknown. V and J are TRBV5-6 and TRBJ2-5; unclear D gene. The sequencing here drew on PBMCs, taken from a glioma patient whose treatment included an IDH1 peptide vaccine. This clonotype originated in a man aged 40-50 years with glioma. The CDR3 nucleotides read TGTGCCAGCAGCTCCATGGGGCAAGAGACCCAGTACTTC. This gives the protein CASSSMGQETQYF.